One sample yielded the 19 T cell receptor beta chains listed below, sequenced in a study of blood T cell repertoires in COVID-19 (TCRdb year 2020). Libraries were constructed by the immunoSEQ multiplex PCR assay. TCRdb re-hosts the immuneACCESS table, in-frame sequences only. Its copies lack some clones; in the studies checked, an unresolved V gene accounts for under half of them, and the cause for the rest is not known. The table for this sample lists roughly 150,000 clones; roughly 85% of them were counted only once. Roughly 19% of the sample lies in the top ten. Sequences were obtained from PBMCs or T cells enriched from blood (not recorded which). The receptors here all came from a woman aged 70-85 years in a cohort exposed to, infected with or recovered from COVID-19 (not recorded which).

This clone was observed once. This CDR3 reads CAITPLAITAGVPYNEQFF. The CDR3 nucleotides are TGTGCCATCACCCCCCTAGCCATTACCGCGGGAGTTCCCTACAATGAGCAGTTCTTC. The V and J genes are TRBV10-3 and TRBJ2-1, with TRBD2 identical over 7 bases. Germline loops: CDR1 ENHRY, CDR2 SYGVKD. V lost 7 bases, J lost 2 bases, and 20 bases stayed unmatched. The CDR3 extends over 19 amino acids.

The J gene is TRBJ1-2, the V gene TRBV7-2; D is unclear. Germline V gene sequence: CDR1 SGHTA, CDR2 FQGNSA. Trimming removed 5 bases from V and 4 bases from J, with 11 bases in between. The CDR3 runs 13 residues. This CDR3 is CASSPDKSYGYTF. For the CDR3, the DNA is TGTGCCAGCAGCCCCGACAAGTCCTATGGCTACACCTTC.

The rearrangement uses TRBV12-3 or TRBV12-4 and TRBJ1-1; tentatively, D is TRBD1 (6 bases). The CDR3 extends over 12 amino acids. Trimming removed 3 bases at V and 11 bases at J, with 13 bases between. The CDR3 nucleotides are TGTGCCAGCAGTTTTTTGTGGGACACGGCTTTCTTT. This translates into CASSFLWDTAFF.

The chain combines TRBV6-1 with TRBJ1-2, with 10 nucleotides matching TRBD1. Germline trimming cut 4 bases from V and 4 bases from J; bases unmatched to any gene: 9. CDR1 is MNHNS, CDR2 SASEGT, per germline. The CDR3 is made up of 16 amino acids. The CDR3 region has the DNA TGTGCCAGCAGTGGCGGGGGGACAGGGGTTTTCTATGGCTACACCTTC. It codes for CASSGGGTGVFYGYTF.

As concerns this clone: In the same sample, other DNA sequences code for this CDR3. CDR3 residues: CASSLGRDYGYTF. CDR3 in DNA: TGTGCCAGCAGCTTGGGGAGAGACTATGGCTACACCTTC. The gene calls are TRBV5-6 and TRBJ1-2; D not resolved. V was clipped by 0 bases and J by 3 bases, with 6 bases between them. Germline V CDR1 and CDR2: SGHDT, YYEEEE. The CDR3 covers 13 residues.

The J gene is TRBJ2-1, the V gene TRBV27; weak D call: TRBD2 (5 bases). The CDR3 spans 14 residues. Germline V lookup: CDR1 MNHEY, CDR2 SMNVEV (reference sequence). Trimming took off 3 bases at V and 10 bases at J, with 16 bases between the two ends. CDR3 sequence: CASSFIARPREQFF. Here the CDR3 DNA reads TGTGCCAGCAGTTTTATAGCGAGGCCCAGAGAGCAGTTCTTC.

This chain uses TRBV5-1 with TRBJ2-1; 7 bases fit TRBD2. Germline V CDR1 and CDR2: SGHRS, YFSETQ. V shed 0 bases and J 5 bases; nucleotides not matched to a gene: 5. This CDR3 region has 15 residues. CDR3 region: CASSLVLAEDNEQFF. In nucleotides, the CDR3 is TGCGCCAGCAGCTTGGTGCTAGCGGAAGACAATGAGCAGTTCTTC.

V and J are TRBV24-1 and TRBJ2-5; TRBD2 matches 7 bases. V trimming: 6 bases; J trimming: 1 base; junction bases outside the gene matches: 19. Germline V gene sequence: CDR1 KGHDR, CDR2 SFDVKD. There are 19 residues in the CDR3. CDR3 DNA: TGTGCCACCAGTACTTCCGCTAGCGGAGCAGAGCGTGGCCAAGAGACCCAGTACTTC. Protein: CATSTSASGAERGQETQYF.

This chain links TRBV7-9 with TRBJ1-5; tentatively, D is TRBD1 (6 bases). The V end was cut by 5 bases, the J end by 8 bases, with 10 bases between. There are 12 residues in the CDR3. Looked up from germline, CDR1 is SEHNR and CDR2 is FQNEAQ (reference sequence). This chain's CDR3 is CASSTYREPQHF. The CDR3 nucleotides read TGTGCCAGCAGCACCTACAGGGAGCCCCAGCATTTT.

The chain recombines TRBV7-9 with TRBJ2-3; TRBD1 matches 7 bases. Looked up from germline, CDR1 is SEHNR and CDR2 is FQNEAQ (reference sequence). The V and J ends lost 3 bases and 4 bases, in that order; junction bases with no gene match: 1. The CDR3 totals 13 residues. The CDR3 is CASSFQGADTQYF. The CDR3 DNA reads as TGTGCCAGCAGCTTCCAGGGGGCAGATACGCAGTATTTT.

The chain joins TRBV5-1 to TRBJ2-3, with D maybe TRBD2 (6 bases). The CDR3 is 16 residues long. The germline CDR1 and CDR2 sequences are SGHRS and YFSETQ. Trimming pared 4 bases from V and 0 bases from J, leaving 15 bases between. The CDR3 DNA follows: TGCGCCAGCAGCCGGAGGGCCGCGGATAGCACAGATACGCAGTATTTT. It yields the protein CASSRRAADSTDTQYF. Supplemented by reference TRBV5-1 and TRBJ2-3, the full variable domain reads KAGVTQTPRYLIKTRGQQVTLSCSPISGHRSVSWYQQTPGQGLQFLFEYFSETQRNKGNFPGRFSGRQFSNSRSEMNVSTLELGDSALYLCASSRRAADSTDTQYFGPGTRLTVL.

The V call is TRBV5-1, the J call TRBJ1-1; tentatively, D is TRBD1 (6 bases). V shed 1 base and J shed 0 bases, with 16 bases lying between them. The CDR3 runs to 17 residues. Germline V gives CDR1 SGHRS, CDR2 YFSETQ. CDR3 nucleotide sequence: TGCGCCAGCAGCTTGAGGGGGTCCTGGCCCTTGAACACTGAAGCTTTCTTT. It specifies CASSLRGSWPLNTEAFF.

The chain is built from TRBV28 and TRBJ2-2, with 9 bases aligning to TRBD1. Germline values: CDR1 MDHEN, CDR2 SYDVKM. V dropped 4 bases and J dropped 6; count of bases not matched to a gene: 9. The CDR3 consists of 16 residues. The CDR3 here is CASSSGQGRWSGELFF. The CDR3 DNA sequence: TGTGCCAGCAGTTCGGGACAGGGAAGGTGGTCCGGGGAGCTGTTTTTT.

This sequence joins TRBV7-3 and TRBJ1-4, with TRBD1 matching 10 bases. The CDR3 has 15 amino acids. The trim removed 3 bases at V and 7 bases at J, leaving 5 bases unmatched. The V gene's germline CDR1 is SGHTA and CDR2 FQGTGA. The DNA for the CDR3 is TGTGCCAGCAGCTTGACAGGGGGCCCTGGTGAAAAACTGTTTTTT. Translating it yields CASSLTGGPGEKLFF.

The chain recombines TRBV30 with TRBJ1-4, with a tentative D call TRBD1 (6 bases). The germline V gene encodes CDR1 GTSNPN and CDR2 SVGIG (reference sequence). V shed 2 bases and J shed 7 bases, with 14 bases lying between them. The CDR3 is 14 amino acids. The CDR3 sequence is CAWSPQGWGEKLFF. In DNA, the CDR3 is TGTGCCTGGAGTCCTCAGGGGTGGGGTGAAAAACTGTTTTTT.

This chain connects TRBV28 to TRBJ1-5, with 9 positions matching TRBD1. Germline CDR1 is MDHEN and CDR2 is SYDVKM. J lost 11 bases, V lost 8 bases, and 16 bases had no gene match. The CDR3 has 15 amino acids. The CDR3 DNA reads TGTGCCAGCGGAACAGCCGGGACAGGGTTGGGAGCCCAGCATTTT. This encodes CASGTAGTGLGAQHF.

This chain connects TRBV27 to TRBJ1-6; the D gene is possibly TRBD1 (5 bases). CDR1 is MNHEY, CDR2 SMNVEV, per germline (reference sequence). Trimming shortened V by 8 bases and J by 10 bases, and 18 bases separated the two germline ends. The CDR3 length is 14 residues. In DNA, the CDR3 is TGTGCCAGCCGAACCAGCCGGGGGGGGTCACCCCTCCACTTT. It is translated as CASRTSRGGSPLHF.

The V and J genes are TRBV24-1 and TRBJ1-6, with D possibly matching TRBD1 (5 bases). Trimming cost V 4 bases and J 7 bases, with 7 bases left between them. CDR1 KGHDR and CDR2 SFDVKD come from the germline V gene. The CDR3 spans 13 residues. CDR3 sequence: CATSESGNSPLHF. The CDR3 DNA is TGTGCCACCAGTGAGTCAGGGAATTCACCCCTCCACTTT.

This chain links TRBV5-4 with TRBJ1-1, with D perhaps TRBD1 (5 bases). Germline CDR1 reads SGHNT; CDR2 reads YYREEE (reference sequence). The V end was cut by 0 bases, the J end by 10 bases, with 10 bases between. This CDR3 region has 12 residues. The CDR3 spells CASSLEQVGAFF. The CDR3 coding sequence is TGTGCCAGCAGCTTGGAACAGGTTGGAGCTTTCTTT.